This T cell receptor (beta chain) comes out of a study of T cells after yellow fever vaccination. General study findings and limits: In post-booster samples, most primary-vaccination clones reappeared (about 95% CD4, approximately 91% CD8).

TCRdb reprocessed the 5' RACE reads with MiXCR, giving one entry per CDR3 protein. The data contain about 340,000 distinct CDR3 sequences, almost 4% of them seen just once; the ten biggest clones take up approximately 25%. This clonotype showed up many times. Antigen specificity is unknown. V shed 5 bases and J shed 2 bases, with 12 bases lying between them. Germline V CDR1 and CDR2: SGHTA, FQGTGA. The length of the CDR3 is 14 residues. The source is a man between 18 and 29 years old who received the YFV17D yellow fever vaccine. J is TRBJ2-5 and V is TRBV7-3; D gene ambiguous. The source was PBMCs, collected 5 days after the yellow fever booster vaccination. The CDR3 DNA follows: TGTGCCAGCAGCCCCACGGCAACTCAAGAGACCCAGTACTTC. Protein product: CASSPTATQETQYF.